This is a list of T cell receptor beta chains from one sample in a study of identical twins. One entry per CDR3 protein, called by TCRdb with MiXCR from the 5' RACE reads. The data contain 1.5 million to 2 million distinct CDR3 sequences, about 31% of them seen just once; the ten biggest clones take up about 0.27%. The sample was cord blood. The receptors shown here come from a newborn girl in good health. Both conserved end residues are part of each CDR3. D genes are given only for firm matches. Some rows have no size entry. The others give once, few or many, or a class for an expanded clone.

v_gene	abundance	j_gene	d_gene	CDR3nt	CDR3aa
TRBV27	.	TRBJ1-4	TRBD1	TGTGCCAGCAGTCCCTCCGGGACAGGGGGCGAAAAACTGTTTTTT	CASSPSGTGGEKLFF
TRBV7-2	few	TRBJ2-5	TRBD2	TGTGCCAGCAGGGACGGGACTATAAAGTACTTC	CASRDGTIKYF
TRBV4-1	few	TRBJ2-7	TRBD1	TGCGCCAGCAGCCAAGGGACCCCGGACAGGGGGTTTTACGAGCAGTACTTC	CASSQGTPDRGFYEQYF
TRBV20-1	.	TRBJ1-2	.	TGCGGTGCTAGAGATGGGGGGACGCGCTACGGCTACACCTTC	CGARDGGTRYGYTF
TRBV20-1	many	TRBJ2-1	.	TGCAGTGCTAGAGGGACAACCTACAATGAGCAGTTCTTC	CSARGTTYNEQFF
TRBV7-2	.	TRBJ2-1	.	TGTGCCAGCAGCTTAGTTCCGGCTAGGGGATACAATGAGCAGTTCTTC	CASSLVPARGYNEQFF
TRBV20-1	.	TRBJ1-1	.	TGCAGTGCTCCCCGGCCCATGAACACTGAAGCTTTCTTT	CSAPRPMNTEAFF
TRBV4-2	.	TRBJ1-6	.	TGTGCCAGCAGCCAAGAGGCGGGCAATAATTCACCCCTCCACTTT	CASSQEAGNNSPLHF
TRBV15	.	TRBJ2-1	.	TGTGCCACCAGGTTTGGCTCCTACAATGAGCAGTTCTTC	CATRFGSYNEQFF
TRBV5-1	.	TRBJ2-3	TRBD2	TGCGCCAGCAGCATCCTACTAGCGGGCCCCACAGATACGCAGTATTTT	CASSILLAGPTDTQYF
TRBV5-6	.	TRBJ1-1	.	TGTGCCAGCAGCTTGGCCAGAGCCAGCACTGAAGCTTTCTTT	CASSLARASTEAFF
TRBV24-1	.	TRBJ2-1	.	TGTGCCACCGGTGCCCAGCCACAGGGAGGTAATGAGCAGTTCTTC	CATGAQPQGGNEQFF
TRBV11-3	.	TRBJ2-3	.	TGTGCCAGCAGCCTTAACCCCTCCTCCGGGGGCACAGATACGCAGTATTTT	CASSLNPSSGGTDTQYF
TRBV4-1	few	TRBJ1-5	.	TGCGCCAGCAGCCTCTTGTGGGCAGCTTCCTTCAATCAGCCCCAGCATTTT	CASSLLWAASFNQPQHF
TRBV6-6	many	TRBJ1-2	.	TGTGCCAGCAGTTACTCGGGGGCGCGGGGCTACACCTTC	CASSYSGARGYTF